These 14 T cell receptor beta chains share one sample of origin, sequenced in a study of T cells in Graves' hyperthyroidism and ophthalmopathy. TCR beta CDR3 sequences were amplified from RNA transcripts. A first-round RT-PCR of the TCR CDR3 used the HTBI primer set. TCRdb processed the multiplex PCR reads anew with MiXCR; each CDR3 protein has one entry. Found here are about 660,000 distinct CDR3 sequences, 45% of them singletons; the top ten hold about 7.7%. The sequencing input was peripheral blood or thyroid tissue (not recorded which). The receptors were gathered from an adult man with Graves' disease, either hyperthyroidism or ophthalmopathy (not recorded which).

This clonotype was observed at least ten times. The V call is TRBV29-1, the J call TRBJ2-7, with D perhaps TRBD1 or TRBD2 (6 bases each). Germline V CDR1 and CDR2: SQVTM, ANQGSEA. The V end lost 4 bases, the J end lost 7 bases, and 17 bases lay between the germline ends. The CDR3 contains 13 residues. In nucleotides, the CDR3 is TGCAGCGTTGGGGGCACGGGGGCGTGGGAGCAGTACTTC. It is translated as CSVGGTGAWEQYF.

The gene calls are TRBV7-8 and TRBJ2-7, with D possibly called TRBD1 or TRBD2 (6 bases each). The CDR3 consists of 13 residues. The V end lost 4 bases, the J end lost 0 bases, and 7 bases lay between the germline ends. Germline lookup yields CDR1 SGHVS and CDR2 FQNEAQ. CDR3 nucleotides: TGTGCCAGCAGCTGGGGGGCCTCCTACGAGCAGTACTTC. This encodes CASSWGASYEQYF.

This clonotype was seen once. The final CDR3 position lacks the conserved phenylalanine or tryptophan, pointing to a likely read error. This chain connects TRBV25-1 to TRBJ1-3; D unclear. CDR3 length equals 13 residues. The germline V gene has CDR1 MGHDK and CDR2 SYGVNS. V was cut by 6 bases and J by 0 bases, with 6 bases left in between. The CDR3 is CASRQRSGNTIYL. CDR3 bases: TGTGCCAGCAGACAGCGCTCTGGAAACACCATATATCTT.

V is TRBV10-3 and J is TRBJ1-5; 7 bases line up with TRBD1. CDR1 and CDR2 from the germline V gene are ENHRY and SYGVKD. Trimming at V came to 6 bases and at J to 6 bases, leaving 11 bases not matched to a gene. CDR3 length equals 15 residues. The CDR3 sequence: CAISRTVGGGQPQHF. The DNA for the CDR3 is TGTGCCATCAGCCGGACAGTAGGGGGCGGTCAGCCCCAGCATTTT.

This clonotype was observed at least ten times. The chain couples TRBV7-9 to TRBJ1-1, with a possible D match to TRBD1 (6 bases). The germline V and J ends were trimmed by 4 bases and 8 bases, with 14 bases remaining between them. This CDR3 is 13 amino acids long. The germline V gene has CDR1 SEHNR and CDR2 FQNEAQ (reference sequence). CDR3 DNA sequence: TGTGCCAGCAGCTATGGACAGCTACCCGAAGCTTTCTTT. It specifies CASSYGQLPEAFF.

The chain employs TRBV29-1 and TRBJ2-3; 8 bases are shared with TRBD1. The junction had 15 bases not matched to a gene; V was cut back by 7 bases and J by 6 bases. Germline values: CDR1 SQVTM, CDR2 ANQGSEA. The CDR3 consists of 15 residues. CDR3 nucleotides: TGCAGCGCCGAGGGCGGGACAGGCGTCGGTGATACGCAGTATTTT. It is translated as CSAEGGTGVGDTQYF.

In its sample, this clonotype was seen many times. The chain combines TRBV24-1 with TRBJ2-7; D is ambiguous. Between the trimmed V and J ends, which lost 7 bases and 2 bases, there was a span of 14 bases. This CDR3 is built from 14 residues. Germline V lookup: CDR1 KGHDR, CDR2 SFDVKD. CDR3 sequence: CATRRAPLTYEQYF. CDR3 sequence (DNA): TGTGCCACCAGAAGGGCCCCCCTCACCTACGAGCAGTACTTC.

The rearrangement joins TRBV5-1 to TRBJ1-1; unclear D gene. This CDR3 comprises 13 residues. V was pared by 0 bases and J by 12 bases, with 15 bases between. CDR1 is SGHRS and CDR2 is YFSETQ in the germline V gene. CDR3: CASSLGAETHTFF. The CDR3 coding sequence is TGCGCCAGCAGCTTGGGGGCAGAGACCCACACTTTCTTT.

This clonotype was observed at least ten times. The chain recombines TRBV7-8 with TRBJ2-7, with 8 bases identical to TRBD2. Germline assignment: CDR1 SGHVS and CDR2 FQNEAQ. V gave up 5 bases and J gave up 3 bases; unmatched junction bases: 15. The CDR3 spans 17 residues. The CDR3 protein is CASSTPGTGGRVYEQYF. The CDR3 DNA reads as TGTGCCAGCAGCACTCCCGGGACGGGGGGGAGGGTCTACGAGCAGTACTTC.

A word on this clonotype: One junction end does not reproduce the germline sequence, and a read error may be involved. CDR3 bases: TGTGCCGGCAGCTTACCCCAGGGGGAGGCCAACACTGAAGCTTTCTTT. Translation: CAGSLPQGEANTEAFF. The V and J genes are TRBV7-3 and TRBJ1-1, with 7 bases aligning to TRBD1. Germline-derived CDR1 and CDR2 are SGHTA and FQGTGA. The CDR3 loop spans 16 amino acids. The whole variable domain, filled in from reference TRBV7-3 and TRBJ1-1, reads GAGVSQTPSNKVTEKGKYVELRCDPISGHTALYWYRQSLGQGPEFLIYFQGTGAADDSGLPNDRFFAVRPEGSVSTLKIQRTERGDSAVYLCAGSLPQGEANTEAFFGQGTRLTVV.

This clonotype was seen at least ten times. V and J are TRBV20-1 and TRBJ2-2; 12 nucleotides align to TRBD2. Trimming removed 2 bases from V and 5 bases from J; junction bases left unmatched: 0. This CDR3 contains 14 residues. Germline-derived CDR1 and CDR2 are DFQATT and SNEGSKA (reference sequence). CDR3 coding DNA: TGCAGTGCTAGACTAGCGGGAGGGACCGGGGAGCTGTTTTTT. Translation gives CSARLAGGTGELFF.

This clonotype was recorded at least ten times. This chain connects TRBV29-1 to TRBJ1-1, with D possibly being TRBD1 (6 bases). The CDR3 is 12 residues long. Deletions cut 6 bases from V and 6 bases from J, with 14 bases between. Germline-derived CDR1 and CDR2 are SQVTM and ANQGSEA. Here the CDR3 DNA reads TGCAGCGTGATACCAGGGGTTCCTGAAGCTTTCTTT. Its translation is CSVIPGVPEAFF.

This chain connects TRBV25-1 to TRBJ2-2; possible D gene TRBD2, 5 bases. V lost 7 bases and J lost 0, with 9 bases in between. Germline CDR1 MGHDK, CDR2 SYGVNS. There are 14 residues in the CDR3. CDR3 sequence (DNA): TGTGCCAGCATCAGCGGCCCGAACACCGGGGAGCTGTTTTTT. Translated, it gives CASISGPNTGELFF. Full variable domain (outside the CDR3, taken from reference TRBV25-1 and TRBJ2-2): EADIYQTPRYLVIGTGKKITLECSQTMGHDKMYWYQQDPGMELHLIHYSYGVNSTEKGDLSSESTVSRIRTEHFPLTLESARPSHTSQYLCASISGPNTGELFFGEGSRLTVL.

Comment on this clonotype: A read error may account for a junction end that differs from germline. J is TRBJ1-2 and V is TRBV2; TRBD1 aligns across 9 bases. This CDR3 has 13 residues. Per germline, CDR1 SNHLY and CDR2 FYNNEI. In DNA form, the CDR3 reads TGTGCCAGCAGTGAGGGGACAGGGCTTGGCGACACCTTC. Translating gives CASSEGTGLGDTF. The full variable domain, with the rest looked up from reference TRBV2 and TRBJ1-2, is EPEVTQTPSHQVTQMGQEVILRCVPISNHLYFYWYRQILGQKVEFLVSFYNNEISEKSEIFDDQFSVERPDGSNFTLKIRSTKLEDSAMYFCASSEGTGLGDTFGSGTRLTVV.